A single sample gave rise to the 28 T cell receptor beta chains below, sequenced in a study of naive and memory T cell subsets. Which antigens these TCRs recognize remains unknown. An equimolar mix of two oligonucleotides served as the beta constant-region primer for TRBC1 and TRBC2. Nested alpha and beta constant-region primers with the SP2 primer drove four PCR rounds on ligated cDNA. TCRdb passed the UMI-ligation and nested PCR reads through MiXCR, listing each CDR3 protein once. The profile covers over 90,000 distinct CDR3 sequences, with about 11% appearing a single time and just over 0.13% taken by the ten largest. The study's findings and limits: Especially in CD8 cells, naive repertoires contained a few larger clonotypes, possibly CD45RA-re-expressing memory cells.

Sample: naive CD4+ T cells from blood. These receptors all stem from a human donor in good health.

This clonotype was seen a few times. The chain couples TRBV6-2 or TRBV6-3 to TRBJ2-3; D is perhaps TRBD2 (7 bases). V was clipped by 0 bases and J by 1 base, with 11 bases between them. The CDR3 sequence is 16 residues long. CDR1 and CDR2 from the germline V gene are MNHEY and SVGEGT. CDR3 sequence reads: CASSYSGGLRTDTQYF. The CDR3 DNA follows: TGTGCCAGCAGTTACTCGGGGGGGCTACGCACAGATACGCAGTATTTT.

This clonotype was seen more than once but under ten times. The chain combines TRBV6-2 or TRBV6-3 with TRBJ1-5; no clear D gene. The CDR3 has 16 amino acids. The V end was cut by 0 bases, the J end by 6 bases, with 15 bases between. From germline, CDR1 is MNHEY and CDR2 SVGEGT. The DNA of the CDR3 is TGTGCCAGCAGTTACTCAAGGGTTATAAGTTTTCAGCCCCAGCATTTT. This translates into CASSYSRVISFQPQHF.

This clonotype was counted many times. V gene TRBV28 combines with J gene TRBJ2-7; TRBD2 agrees at 8 bases. Germline CDR1 is MDHEN and CDR2 is SYDVKM. J gave up 0 bases and V 6 bases, and 4 bases lay outside the gene matches. The CDR3 has 14 residues. CDR3 nucleotide sequence: TGTGCCAGCAGCTTAGCGGGGAGCTCCTACGAGCAGTACTTC. Residues: CASSLAGSSYEQYF.

This clonotype was detected only a few times. The chain has TRBV11-2 and TRBJ2-7, with 9 positions matching TRBD2. The V and J ends lost 5 bases and 2 bases, in that order; junction bases with no gene match: 4. Germline assignment: CDR1 SGHAT and CDR2 FQNNGV. The CDR3 has 14 residues. DNA for the CDR3: TGTGCCAGCAGCCCGAGCGGGAGGCCCTACGAGCAGTACTTC. Translating gives CASSPSGRPYEQYF.

This clonotype was counted a few times. The chain uses TRBV7-9 and TRBJ2-2; D may correspond to TRBD1 or TRBD2 (5 bases each). V was cut by 6 bases and J by 2 bases, with 16 bases left in between. This CDR3 is 16 amino acids long. Germline assignment: CDR1 SEHNR and CDR2 FQNEAQ (reference sequence). The CDR3 reads CASRASPGLNTGELFF. In nucleotides, the CDR3 is TGTGCCAGCAGAGCAAGCCCGGGGCTCAACACCGGGGAGCTGTTTTTT. The entire variable domain, with the rest obtained from reference TRBV7-9 and TRBJ2-2, is as follows: DTGVSQNPRHKITKRGQNVTFRCDPISEHNRLYWYRQTLGQGPEFLTYFQNEAQLEKSRLLSDRFSAERPKGSFSTLEIQRTEQGDSAMYLCASRASPGLNTGELFFGEGSRLTVL.

This clonotype was counted a single time. The chain recombines TRBV14 with TRBJ2-7; D might be TRBD1 or TRBD2, each matching 6 bases. V was clipped by 2 bases and J by 2 bases, with 16 bases between them. CDR3 length: 16 amino acids. CDR1 and CDR2 (germline): SGHDN, FVKESK. The CDR3 spells CASSQTPWGATYEQYF. CDR3 sequence (DNA): TGTGCCAGCAGCCAAACCCCCTGGGGGGCGACCTACGAGCAGTACTTC. The whole variable domain, remainder taken from reference TRBV14 and TRBJ2-7, is EAGVTQFPSHSVIEKGQTVTLRCDPISGHDNLYWYRRVMGKEIKFLLHFVKESKQDESGMPNNRFLAERTGGTYSTLKVQPAELEDSGVYFCASSQTPWGATYEQYFGPGTRLTVT.

This clonotype was seen only a few times. The chain carries TRBV5-1 and TRBJ2-7; D remains unclear. CDR1 is SGHRS, CDR2 YFSETQ, per germline. V was shortened by 7 bases and J by 4 bases, with 0 bases between the two germline ends. CDR3 length: 8 amino acids. DNA for the CDR3: TGCGCCAGCTACGAGCAGTACTTC. Translating it yields CASYEQYF.

The chain uses TRBV12-3 or TRBV12-4 and TRBJ1-1, with TRBD1 as a possible D gene (5 bases). Between the trimmed V and J ends, which lost 6 bases and 4 bases, there was a span of 9 bases. This CDR3 has 12 residues. CDR3 nucleotides: TGTGCCAGCAGCCGGGGACCCACTGAAGCTTTCTTT. Residues: CASSRGPTEAFF.

This chain joins TRBV6-2 or TRBV6-3 and TRBJ1-1, with no clear D. The CDR3 sequence is 12 residues long. Trimming cost V 10 bases and J 3 bases, with 12 bases left between them. The germline gives CDR1 MNHEY, CDR2 SVGEGT. This chain's CDR3 is CATMDPYTEAFF. The CDR3 region has the DNA TGTGCCACCATGGACCCTTACACTGAAGCTTTCTTT.

This clonotype occurred a few times. V and J are TRBV5-1 and TRBJ1-4, with 8 bases fitting TRBD1. V gave up 0 bases and J gave up 7 bases; unmatched junction bases: 11. The CDR3 runs 17 residues. Germline V gene lookup returns CDR1 SGHRS and CDR2 YFSETQ. The CDR3 nucleotides read TGCGCCAGCAGCTTGGCTTCTTTTTCAGGGGGCGGTGAAAAACTGTTTTTT. Translated: CASSLASFSGGGEKLFF. Based on the CDR3 plus reference TRBV5-1 and TRBJ1-4, the full variable domain is KAGVTQTPRYLIKTRGQQVTLSCSPISGHRSVSWYQQTPGQGLQFLFEYFSETQRNKGNFPGRFSGRQFSNSRSEMNVSTLELGDSALYLCASSLASFSGGGEKLFFGSGTQLSVL.

This clonotype was counted between two and nine times. The J gene is TRBJ1-2, the V gene TRBV28, with D unclear. The germline V gene encodes CDR1 MDHEN and CDR2 SYDVKM. This CDR3 has 11 amino acids. Trimming pared 3 bases from V and 6 bases from J, leaving 5 bases between. CDR3 in amino acids: CASSFGNGYTF. The CDR3 DNA follows: TGTGCCAGCAGTTTTGGGAATGGCTACACCTTC.

This clonotype was detected only a few times. The chain employs TRBV28 and TRBJ2-1; tentative D call: TRBD2 (6 bases). Germline V lookup: CDR1 MDHEN, CDR2 SYDVKM. The CDR3 has 13 amino acids. With 2 bases removed from V and 9 bases from J, the gap between germline ends came to 11 bases. CDR3 region: CASSLRAGTEQFF. The CDR3 DNA reads TGTGCCAGCAGTTTACGGGCGGGGACTGAGCAGTTCTTC.

The gene calls are TRBV5-6 and TRBJ2-3; 7 bases line up with TRBD2. The germline V gene has CDR1 SGHDT and CDR2 YYEEEE. V was clipped by 4 bases and J by 4 bases; unmatched bases: 3. The CDR3 covers 13 residues. The CDR3 bases are TGTGCCAGCAGCCCTGGGGGGGCAGATACGCAGTATTTT. Amino acid sequence: CASSPGGADTQYF.

This clonotype showed up just a few times. The J gene is TRBJ2-3, the V gene TRBV11-3; a weak D match, TRBD1 (5 bases). Per the germline V gene, CDR1 is SGHNT and CDR2 is YENEEA. The CDR3 is 15 amino acids. Trimming left V 5 bases short and J 1 base short, with 13 bases between. CDR3 nucleotides: TGTGCCAGCAGCAAGTGGGCCAGGGGCACAGATACGCAGTATTTT. Its protein product is CASSKWARGTDTQYF.

The CDR3 region is CASSLGLGQPQHF. CDR3 coding DNA: TGTGCCAGCAGCCTCGGGTTGGGACAGCCCCAGCATTTT. V is TRBV14 and J is TRBJ1-5; D unclear. With 4 bases removed from V and 7 bases from J, the gap between germline ends came to 11 bases. This CDR3 contains 13 residues. CDR1 and CDR2 (germline): SGHDN, FVKESK.

This clonotype appeared a few times. The rearrangement uses TRBV29-1 and TRBJ1-2; a weak D match, TRBD1 (5 bases). In germline, CDR1 is SQVTM, CDR2 ANQGSEA. This CDR3 comprises 14 residues. V lost 2 bases and J lost 7, with 17 bases in between. CDR3 amino acids: CSVESEVARAGYTF. In nucleotides, the CDR3 is TGCAGCGTTGAATCCGAGGTAGCCAGGGCTGGCTACACCTTC. Full variable domain (outside the CDR3, taken from reference TRBV29-1 and TRBJ1-2): SAVISQKPSRDICQRGTSLTIQCQVDSQVTMMFWYRQQPGQSLTLIATANQGSEATYESGFVIDKFPISRPNLTFSTLTVSNMSPEDSSIYLCSVESEVARAGYTFGSGTRLTVV.

The chain couples TRBV24-1 to TRBJ1-6; D gene ambiguous. V was pared by 2 bases and J by 7 bases, with 11 bases between. CDR3 size: 15 residues. Germline V CDR1 and CDR2: KGHDR, SFDVKD. In DNA form, the CDR3 reads TGTGCCACCAGTGATTCTCGGGGTAGGAATTCACCCCTCCACTTT. Its translation is CATSDSRGRNSPLHF.

The chain recombines TRBV18 with TRBJ2-7, with 7 bases aligning to TRBD2. Germline V gene data show CDR1 as KGHSH and CDR2 as LQKENI. V was clipped by 0 bases and J by 6 bases; unmatched bases: 14. The CDR3 loop spans 17 amino acids. The DNA for the CDR3 is TGTGCCAGCTCACCACCGTTTGAAGCGGGGTTTTGGGGCGAGCAGTACTTC. It is translated as CASSPPFEAGFWGEQYF.

This clonotype showed up many times. The CDR3 DNA follows: TGTGCCAGCAGTTTACTCCGGACGGCCAATTCACCCCTCCACTTT. It encodes CASSLLRTANSPLHF. The genes are TRBV27 and TRBJ1-6; D uncertain. Trimming removed 2 bases at V and 7 bases at J, with 12 bases between. Germline V CDR1 and CDR2: MNHEY, SMNVEV (reference sequence). This CDR3 has 15 amino acids.

The V call is TRBV20-1, the J call TRBJ2-1, with 11 bases aligning to TRBD2. From germline, CDR1 is DFQATT and CDR2 SNEGSKA (reference sequence). The CDR3 totals 16 residues. V shed 0 bases, J shed 7 bases, and the junction held 8 bases outside the gene matches. CDR3 sequence: CSARDPRLAGLNEQFF. The CDR3 DNA is TGCAGTGCTAGAGATCCTAGACTAGCGGGGCTGAATGAGCAGTTCTTC.

J is TRBJ1-5 and V is TRBV20-1, with TRBD1 matching over 9 bases. Germline CDR1 is DFQATT and CDR2 is SNEGSKA (reference sequence). V was clipped by 3 bases and J by 0 bases; unmatched bases: 3. The CDR3 consists of 15 residues. The CDR3 nucleotides are TGCAGTGCTAGGGGGACAGGGAATAGCAATCAGCCCCAGCATTTT. Its protein is CSARGTGNSNQPQHF.

The V call is TRBV21-1, the J call TRBJ2-5; no check of the table's D call, TRBD2, against the DNA was made. TRBV21-1 is a recognized pseudogene. This CDR3 spans 15 amino acids. The chain's CDR3 is CASSNSPQAYESQYF. As DNA, the CDR3 is TGTGCCAGCAGCAATAGTCCCCAGGCTTACGAGTCCCAGTACTTC.

This clonotype was counted a few times. The chain has TRBV14 and TRBJ2-3, with a weak D call TRBD1 (6 bases). Trimming pared 0 bases from V and 1 base from J, leaving 14 bases between. The CDR3 extends over 17 amino acids. Germline CDR1 reads SGHDN; CDR2 reads FVKESK. The CDR3 DNA is TGTGCCAGCAGCCAAGACTATAGGACAGCGGGCACAGATACGCAGTATTTT. Amino acids: CASSQDYRTAGTDTQYF.

This clonotype has only a few counts. The chain recombines TRBV7-9 with TRBJ2-7; no definite D call. Germline assignment: CDR1 SEHNR and CDR2 FQNEAQ (reference sequence). The V gene lost 5 bases and the J gene lost 1 base, with 12 bases spanning the gap. This CDR3 has 14 residues. CDR3 region: CASSPIPRSYEQYF. CDR3 nucleotides: TGTGCCAGCAGCCCAATCCCCAGGTCCTACGAGCAGTACTTC.

This clonotype came up a few times. The chain uses TRBV18 and TRBJ1-5; D call uncertain. V gave up 3 bases and J gave up 3 bases, with 9 bases separating them. Germline CDR1 reads KGHSH; CDR2 reads LQKENI. This CDR3 has 14 residues. CDR3 sequence: CASSPEGNNQPQHF. CDR3 DNA sequence: TGTGCCAGCTCACCGGAGGGTAACAATCAGCCCCAGCATTTT. Combining the CDR3 with reference TRBV18 and TRBJ1-5 gives the whole variable domain NAGVMQNPRHLVRRRGQEARLRCSPMKGHSHVYWYRQLPEEGLKFMVYLQKENIIDESGMPKERFSAEFPKEGPSILRIQQVVRGDSAAYFCASSPEGNNQPQHFGDGTRLSIL.

This rearrangement joins TRBV9 to TRBJ1-1; no firm D call. V lost 10 bases to trimming and J lost 0 bases, with 16 bases between them. The V gene's germline CDR1 is SGDLS and CDR2 YYNGEE. The length of the CDR3 is 14 residues. The CDR3 here is CASGPSFMNTEAFF. As DNA, the CDR3 is TGTGCCTCCGGGCCATCCTTCATGAACACTGAAGCTTTCTTT.

This clonotype has just a few counts. V is TRBV15 and J is TRBJ2-3; D unresolved. Deletions cut 0 bases from V and 5 bases from J, with 12 bases between. CDR3 length equals 15 residues. Germline lookup yields CDR1 LNHNV and CDR2 YYDKDF (reference sequence). The CDR3 nucleotides read TGTGCCACCAGCAGAGATTATGGCAGTCAAGATACGCAGTATTTT. It encodes CATSRDYGSQDTQYF. Combining the CDR3 with reference TRBV15 and TRBJ2-3 gives the whole variable domain DAMVIQNPRYQVTQFGKPVTLSCSQTLNHNVMYWYQQKSSQAPKLLFHYYDKDFNNEADTPDNFQSRRPNTSFCFLDIRSPGLGDTAMYLCATSRDYGSQDTQYFGPGTRLTVL.

This clonotype was counted a few times. The rearrangement uses TRBV2 and TRBJ2-2; D is perhaps TRBD2 (5 bases). Germline loops: CDR1 SNHLY, CDR2 FYNNEI. The CDR3 spans 13 residues. V lost 4 bases to trimming and J lost 6 bases, with 9 bases between them. CDR3 in DNA: TGTGCCAGCAGTGGAACTAGTGCCGGGGAGCTGTTTTTT. This codes for CASSGTSAGELFF.